These 19 T cell receptor beta chains share one sample of origin, sequenced in a study of Ad26.COV2.S vaccination and SARS-CoV-2 variants. Sequencing was performed with immunoSEQ multiplex PCR; in TCRdb, only in-frame clones are kept and a portion is missing. The data hold about half a million clones, with about nine tenths observed a single time. The treatment denotes: over 15 received Ad26.COV2.S at low or high dose, single or two shots; about five received placebo; per-sample allocation not given. Day 63 following the first vaccine or placebo injection was when the samples were taken. The input for sequencing was peripheral blood, taken in a trial of Ad26.COV2.S vaccine versus placebo. The receptors derive from a person between 18 and 60 years old who received the Ad26.COV2.S COVID-19 vaccine or a placebo.

The rearrangement uses TRBV18 and TRBJ1-1; D not certain. The germline V gene encodes CDR1 KGHSH and CDR2 LQKENI. The CDR3 length is 15 residues. Trimming stripped 2 bases from V and 1 base from J, with 11 bases between. CDR3 in DNA: TGTGCCAGCTCACCAAAGGGCAGACAGAACACTGAAGCTTTCTTT. Translation: CASSPKGRQNTEAFF.

J is TRBJ1-2 and V is TRBV24-1; 10 bases align to TRBD1. CDR1 is KGHDR and CDR2 is SFDVKD in the germline V gene. With 8 bases clipped from V and 2 bases from J, the junction kept 13 bases outside the gene matches. This CDR3 spans 17 amino acids. The CDR3 coding sequence is TGTGCCACCATGGTTTATGGACAGGGGGACGAGAACTATGGCTACACCTTC. Its protein product is CATMVYGQGDENYGYTF.

This clone was counted a few times. V and J are TRBV3-1 (or the pseudogene TRBV3-2) and TRBJ2-5, with 8 bases that match TRBD1. The CDR3 loop spans 14 amino acids. V was clipped by 0 bases and J by 5 bases; unmatched bases: 2. Germline CDR1 LGHDT, CDR2 YNNKEL (reference sequence). CDR3: CASSQEHRGETQYF. DNA of the CDR3: TGTGCCAGCAGCCAAGAACACAGGGGGGAGACCCAGTACTTC.

This rearrangement joins TRBV3-1 (or the pseudogene TRBV3-2) to TRBJ1-2, with TRBD1 identical over 7 bases. Germline V CDR1 and CDR2: LGHDT, YNNKEL (reference sequence). After removal of 10 bases from V and 5 bases from J, the junction contained 16 bases not matched to a gene. The CDR3 totals 15 residues. The CDR3 bases are TGTGCCACTTCAATTAAGACCGGGACAGATTATGGCTACACCTTC. Protein sequence: CATSIKTGTDYGYTF.

V is TRBV6-6 and J is TRBJ1-5; no clear D. The CDR3 extends over 15 amino acids. Germline V gene sequence: CDR1 MNHNY, CDR2 SVGAGI (reference sequence). V lost 5 bases and J 7 bases, leaving 18 bases between the germline ends. The CDR3 region has the DNA TGTGCCAGCAGTCATGGCTCGGGAGTCCGGCAGCCCCAGCATTTT. It specifies CASSHGSGVRQPQHF.

This sequence joins TRBV18 and TRBJ2-3; 13 nucleotides match TRBD2. Germline V gives CDR1 KGHSH, CDR2 LQKENI. The CDR3 runs 16 residues. Germline trimming cut 3 bases from V and 5 bases from J; bases unmatched to any gene: 5. DNA for the CDR3: TGTGCCAGCTCACCTCGGACTAGCGGGAGAGGAGATACGCAGTATTTT. Its protein is CASSPRTSGRGDTQYF.

This clone was counted a few times. The chain recombines TRBV6-5 with TRBJ1-1, with D hard to call. CDR1 MNHEY and CDR2 SVGAGI come from the germline V gene. The CDR3 consists of 13 residues. V was clipped by 8 bases and J by 0 bases, with 10 bases between them. CDR3 DNA: TGTGCCAGCCTGTCAGGCGTGAACACTGAAGCTTTCTTT. Translating gives CASLSGVNTEAFF.

The V gene is TRBV2, the J gene TRBJ2-3; D call uncertain. Trimming removed 10 bases from V and 2 bases from J, with 7 bases in between. This CDR3 has 11 residues. Germline lookup yields CDR1 SNHLY and CDR2 FYNNEI. CDR3 in DNA: TGTGCCACCCGGTCCACAGATACGCAGTATTTT. Amino acids: CATRSTDTQYF. The full variable domain, in which reference TRBV2 and TRBJ2-3 provide the parts outside the CDR3, is EPEVTQTPSHQVTQMGQEVILRCVPISNHLYFYWYRQILGQKVEFLVSFYNNEISEKSEIFDDQFSVERPDGSNFTLKIRSTKLEDSAMYFCATRSTDTQYFGPGTRLTVL.

The chain employs TRBV25-1 and TRBJ2-5; 9 nucleotides match TRBD1. The germline CDR1 and CDR2 sequences are MGHDK and SYGVNS. The trim removed 8 bases at V and 2 bases at J, leaving 3 bases unmatched. This CDR3 contains 13 residues. Here the CDR3 reads CASAGTGQETQYF. DNA for the CDR3: TGTGCCAGCGCCGGGACAGGGCAAGAGACCCAGTACTTC. The complete variable domain, with remaining parts taken from reference TRBV25-1 and TRBJ2-5, reads EADIYQTPRYLVIGTGKKITLECSQTMGHDKMYWYQQDPGMELHLIHYSYGVNSTEKGDLSSESTVSRIRTEHFPLTLESARPSHTSQYLCASAGTGQETQYFGPGTRLLVL.

The CDR3 loop is CASSPRVVQAGTEAFF. The CDR3 DNA sequence: TGTGCCAGCTCACCACGAGTGGTACAGGCGGGGACTGAAGCTTTCTTT. The rearrangement links TRBV18 to TRBJ1-1; tentatively, D is TRBD1 (5 bases). The CDR3 is 16 residues long. Looked up from germline, CDR1 is KGHSH and CDR2 is LQKENI. The V end lost 1 base, the J end lost 5 bases, and 17 bases lay between the germline ends.

In regard to this clone: At one boundary the junction diverges from the germline segment, which might be a read error. The chain recombines TRBV7-6 with TRBJ2-1, with 10 nucleotides matching TRBD2. CDR1 is SGHVS, CDR2 FNYEAQ, per germline. The CDR3 is made up of 15 amino acids. The CDR3 loop is CASSLRPTTGTSVIF. CDR3 DNA: TGTGCCAGCAGCTTAAGACCCACCACCGGGACTAGCGTAATCTTC.

The CDR3 coding sequence is TGTGCCAGCTCATCCTACCGGGACAGGGTGAACCATGAGCAGTTCTTC. Translation gives CASSSYRDRVNHEQFF. V and J are TRBV18 and TRBJ2-1, with 9 nucleotides matching TRBD1. Germline V gene sequence: CDR1 KGHSH, CDR2 LQKENI. This CDR3 contains 16 residues. With V trimmed by 5 bases and J by 8 bases, 13 bases remained unmatched. Drawing the rest from reference TRBV18 and TRBJ2-1, the complete variable domain is NAGVMQNPRHLVRRRGQEARLRCSPMKGHSHVYWYRQLPEEGLKFMVYLQKENIIDESGMPKERFSAEFPKEGPSILRIQQVVRGDSAAYFCASSSYRDRVNHEQFFGPGTRLTVL.

The chain recombines TRBV29-1 with TRBJ2-7; D not certain. Trimming took off 5 bases at V and 0 bases at J, with 11 bases between the two ends. Germline CDR1 is SQVTM and CDR2 is ANQGSEA. CDR3 length equals 13 residues. The CDR3 DNA sequence: TGCAGCGTTATACCGGAGAGCTCCTACGAGCAGTACTTC. It is translated as CSVIPESSYEQYF.

This clone has only one observation. The chain couples TRBV25-1 to TRBJ2-6; D is unresolved. Trimming shortened V by 1 base and J by 0 bases, and 4 bases separated the two germline ends. The germline V gene has CDR1 MGHDK and CDR2 SYGVNS. The CDR3 is 15 residues long. The CDR3 is CASSEWLSGANVLTF. As DNA, the CDR3 is TGTGCCAGCAGTGAATGGCTCTCTGGGGCCAACGTCCTGACTTTC.

The chain joins TRBV28 to TRBJ2-1; D might be TRBD1 (5 bases). This CDR3 has 15 residues. Between the trimmed V and J ends, which lost 0 bases and 8 bases, there was a span of 14 bases. In germline, CDR1 is MDHEN, CDR2 SYDVKM. CDR3 in amino acids: CASSLWKQGEDEQFF. CDR3 DNA sequence: TGTGCCAGCAGTTTATGGAAGCAGGGTGAGGATGAGCAGTTCTTC.

This clone was seen just once. The chain couples TRBV6-5 to TRBJ1-6; a possible D gene is TRBD1 (5 bases). The CDR3 covers 15 residues. Trimming removed 0 bases from V and 7 bases from J, with 10 bases in between. Per germline, CDR1 MNHEY and CDR2 SVGAGI. CDR3 DNA sequence: TGTGCCAGCAGTTACTCAGCAGGGATAAATTCACCCCTCCACTTT. Its translation: CASSYSAGINSPLHF.

The rearrangement joins TRBV16 to TRBJ1-2, with D possibly being TRBD1 (6 bases). The V gene lost 4 bases and the J gene lost 2 bases, with 11 bases spanning the gap. The CDR3 has 14 amino acids. Germline V gives CDR1 KGHSY, CDR2 FQNENV. Here the CDR3 DNA reads TGTGCCAGCAGCCCGACGCAGGGGAACTATGGCTACACCTTC. This gives the protein CASSPTQGNYGYTF.

The chain has TRBV9 and TRBJ2-3; tentative D call: TRBD2 (6 bases). Between the trimmed V and J ends, which lost 2 bases and 0 bases, there was a span of 10 bases. CDR3 length: 15 amino acids. Germline V lookup: CDR1 SGDLS, CDR2 YYNGEE. CDR3 sequence reads: CASSVSGTSTDTQYF. CDR3 sequence (DNA): TGTGCCAGCAGCGTCTCAGGGACTAGCACAGATACGCAGTATTTT.

The rearrangement links TRBV19 to TRBJ1-5; 7 bases are a match to TRBD1. The germline CDR1 and CDR2 sequences are LNHDA and SQIVND (reference sequence). J was trimmed by 5 bases and V by 6 bases; bases with no gene match: 4. This CDR3 has 13 amino acids. CDR3 sequence reads: CASRSTGHQPQHF. The CDR3 DNA reads TGTGCCAGTAGATCGACAGGGCATCAGCCCCAGCATTTT.